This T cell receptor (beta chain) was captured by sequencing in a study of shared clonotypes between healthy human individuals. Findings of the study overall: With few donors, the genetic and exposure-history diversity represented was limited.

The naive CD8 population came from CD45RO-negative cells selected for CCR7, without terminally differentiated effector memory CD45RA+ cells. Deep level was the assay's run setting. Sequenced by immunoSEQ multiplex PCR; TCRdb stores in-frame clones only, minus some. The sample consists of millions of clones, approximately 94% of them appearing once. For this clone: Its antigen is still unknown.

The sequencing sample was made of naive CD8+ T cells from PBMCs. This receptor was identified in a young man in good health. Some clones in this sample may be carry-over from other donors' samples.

The CDR3 coding sequence is TGTGCCAGCAGCGCCATACGGGGTAATACAGATACGCAGTATTTT. Its protein is CASSAIRGNTDTQYF. The rearrangement links TRBV9 to TRBJ2-3; D possibly corresponds to TRBD2 (5 bases). V was pared by 3 bases and J by 3 bases, with 14 bases between. This CDR3 contains 15 residues. CDR1 is SGDLS and CDR2 is YYNGEE in the germline V gene.